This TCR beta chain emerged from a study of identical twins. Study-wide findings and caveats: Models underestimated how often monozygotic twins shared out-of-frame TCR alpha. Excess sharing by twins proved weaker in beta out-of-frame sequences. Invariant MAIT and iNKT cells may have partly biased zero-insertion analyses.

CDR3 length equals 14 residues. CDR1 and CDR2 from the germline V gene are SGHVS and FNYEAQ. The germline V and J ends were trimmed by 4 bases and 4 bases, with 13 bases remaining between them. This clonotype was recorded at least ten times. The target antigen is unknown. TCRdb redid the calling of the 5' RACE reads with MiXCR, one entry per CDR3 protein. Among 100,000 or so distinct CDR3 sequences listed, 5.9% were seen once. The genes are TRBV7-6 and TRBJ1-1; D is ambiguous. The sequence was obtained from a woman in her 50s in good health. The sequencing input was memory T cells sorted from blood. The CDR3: CASSSLTPFTEAFF. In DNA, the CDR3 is TGTGCCAGCAGCTCGCTGACACCTTTCACTGAAGCTTTCTTT.